The 23 T cell receptor beta chains in this list originate from one sample, sequenced in a study of shared clonotypes between healthy human individuals. The method was immunoSEQ multiplex PCR; TCRdb's version includes in-frame clones alone and lacks a portion of them. The sample lists about 580,000 clones; 95% to 98% were seen once. The naive CD8 population came from CD45RO-negative cells selected for CCR7, without terminally differentiated effector memory CD45RA+ cells. The sequenced material came from naive CD8+ T cells sorted from blood. These TCRs come from a man younger than 40 in good health.

The V and J genes are TRBV19 and TRBJ2-7; 11 nucleotides match TRBD2. The V gene end was trimmed by 9 bases and the J gene end by 4 bases; junction bases not matched to a gene: 8. This CDR3 spans 14 amino acids. Germline lookup yields CDR1 LNHDA and CDR2 SQIVND (reference sequence). The CDR3 region is CASALAGGRYEQYF. The CDR3 DNA follows: TGTGCCAGCGCATTAGCGGGAGGGAGATACGAGCAGTACTTC.

This chain uses TRBV13 with TRBJ2-7, with D unclear. Germline V gene data show CDR1 as PRHDT and CDR2 as FYEKMQ (reference sequence). Trimming removed 0 bases from V and 4 bases from J, with 10 bases in between. The CDR3 loop spans 14 amino acids. Written as DNA, the CDR3 is TGTGCCAGCAGCTTAGGTGGGTATACTTACGAGCAGTACTTC. Its protein is CASSLGGYTYEQYF. Together with reference TRBV13 and TRBJ2-7, the CDR3 gives the full variable domain: AAGVIQSPRHLIKEKRETATLKCYPIPRHDTVYWYQQGPGQDPQFLISFYEKMQSDKGSIPDRFSAQQFSDYHSELNMSSLELGDSALYFCASSLGGYTYEQYFGPGTRLTVT.

This chain uses TRBV29-1 with TRBJ2-7; 10 nucleotides agree with TRBD2. Unmatched junction bases numbered 8, after V lost 6 bases and J lost 0 bases. The germline CDR1 and CDR2 sequences are SQVTM and ANQGSEA. The CDR3 covers 15 residues. The CDR3 nucleotides read TGCAGCGTGTGGAGCGGGAGGGAGAGCTCCTACGAGCAGTACTTC. Translation: CSVWSGRESSYEQYF.

The chain is built from TRBV27 and TRBJ2-1; 9 bases are shared with TRBD2. The germline CDR1 and CDR2 sequences are MNHEY and SMNVEV (reference sequence). The V and J ends lost 7 bases and 5 bases, in that order; junction bases with no gene match: 12. The CDR3 consists of 16 residues. Written as DNA, the CDR3 is TGTGCCAGCAAGAATTTAGGGCCTAGCGGGGACAATGAGCAGTTCTTC. This gives the protein CASKNLGPSGDNEQFF.

The rearrangement joins TRBV10-1 to TRBJ1-1, with a possible D match to TRBD1 (5 bases). The CDR3 is 14 residues long. CDR1 and CDR2 from the germline V gene are WNHNN and SYGVQD (reference sequence). V dropped 6 bases and J dropped 5 bases, with 16 bases sitting between them. The CDR3 sequence: CASSPTGTGTEAFF. CDR3 nucleotide sequence: TGCGCCAGCAGCCCAACCGGGACTGGAACTGAAGCTTTCTTT.

CDR3 nucleotides: TGTGCCAGCAGCCAAGGGACACAATACGAGCAGTACTTC. Translated: CASSQGTQYEQYF. This rearrangement joins TRBV14 to TRBJ2-7, with TRBD1 as a possible D gene (5 bases). The CDR3 contains 13 residues. Germline V gives CDR1 SGHDN, CDR2 FVKESK. Trimming took 1 base from V and 4 from J, leaving 8 bases between them.

The chain carries TRBV5-1 and TRBJ1-4; 9 nucleotides align to TRBD1. The CDR3 is 17 residues long. V gave up 0 bases and J gave up 4 bases; unmatched junction bases: 7. Germline-derived CDR1 and CDR2 are SGHRS and YFSETQ. CDR3 coding DNA: TGCGCCAGCAGCTTGGAAACAGGGGGCTTGTTTAATGAAAAACTGTTTTTT. It is translated as CASSLETGGLFNEKLFF.

The chain recombines TRBV28 with TRBJ1-1; TRBD1 aligns across 8 bases. This CDR3 is 16 amino acids long. In germline, CDR1 is MDHEN, CDR2 SYDVKM. V dropped 6 bases and J dropped 4; count of bases not matched to a gene: 13. DNA of the CDR3: TGTGCCAGCAGGGCTAACACAGGGGGGTCGGGCACTGAAGCTTTCTTT. Its protein product is CASRANTGGSGTEAFF. The variable domain in full, completed from reference TRBV28 and TRBJ1-1, reads DVKVTQSSRYLVKRTGEKVFLECVQDMDHENMFWYRQDPGLGLRLIYFSYDVKMKEKGDIPEGYSVSREKKERFSLILESASTNQTSMYLCASRANTGGSGTEAFFGQGTRLTVV.

This chain connects TRBV10-1 to TRBJ2-3; 7 bases agree with TRBD2. The CDR3 has 13 residues. With 8 bases clipped from V and 0 bases from J, the junction kept 2 bases outside the gene matches. CDR1 and CDR2 (germline): WNHNN, SYGVQD (reference sequence). The chain's CDR3 is CASGGSSTDTQYF. The CDR3 DNA follows: TGCGCCAGCGGCGGGAGTAGCACAGATACGCAGTATTTT.

The CDR3 bases are TGTGCCAGCAGCTTAAGTGATCAGCCCCAGCATTTT. Protein: CASSLSDQPQHF. The chain uses TRBV5-6 and TRBJ1-5; no reliable D call. The CDR3 has 12 residues. V lost 2 bases to trimming and J lost 5 bases, with 5 bases between them. Looked up from germline, CDR1 is SGHDT and CDR2 is YYEEEE.

The CDR3 reads CAWSVTSGVFSEKLFF. The DNA of the CDR3 is TGTGCCTGGAGTGTGACCTCGGGGGTGTTCAGTGAAAAACTGTTTTTT. The chain employs TRBV30 and TRBJ1-4, with a possible D match to TRBD1 (5 bases). This CDR3 contains 16 residues. Trimming cost V 0 bases and J 7 bases, with 18 bases left between them. Germline loops: CDR1 GTSNPN, CDR2 SVGIG (reference sequence). Filled out from reference TRBV30 and TRBJ1-4, the complete variable domain reads SQTIHQWPATLVQPVGSPLSLECTVEGTSNPNLYWYRQAAGRGLQLLFYSVGIGQISSEVPQNLSASRPQDRQFILSSKKLLLSDSGFYLCAWSVTSGVFSEKLFFGSGTQLSVL.

The chain joins TRBV27 to TRBJ2-5, with D perhaps TRBD1 (7 bases). Germline V gene sequence: CDR1 MNHEY, CDR2 SMNVEV (reference sequence). The CDR3 covers 14 residues. The V end lost 6 bases, the J end lost 3 bases, and 14 bases lay between the germline ends. CDR3 DNA: TGTGCCAGCAGCTCACCAGGGGGGAAAGAGACCCAGTACTTC. Protein sequence: CASSSPGGKETQYF.

This sequence joins TRBV7-9 and TRBJ2-3; tentatively, D is TRBD2 (5 bases). The V gene lost 0 bases and the J gene lost 1 base, with 8 bases spanning the gap. Germline lookup yields CDR1 SEHNR and CDR2 FQNEAQ (reference sequence). This CDR3 comprises 15 residues. CDR3 amino acids: CASSLAGAGTDTQYF. The CDR3 nucleotides read TGTGCCAGCAGCTTAGCGGGAGCCGGCACAGATACGCAGTATTTT.

The chain uses TRBV9 and TRBJ2-3; a possible D gene is TRBD1 (6 bases). The length of the CDR3 is 13 residues. Trimming took 5 bases from V and 6 from J, leaving 13 bases between them. CDR1 is SGDLS and CDR2 is YYNGEE in the germline V gene. The DNA of the CDR3 is TGTGCCAGCAGAGGAAGACAGGCCGATACGCAGTATTTT. Translation: CASRGRQADTQYF.

The chain has TRBV30 and TRBJ1-1; TRBD1 agrees at 8 bases. CDR1 GTSNPN and CDR2 SVGIG come from the germline V gene (reference sequence). The CDR3 sequence is 17 residues long. The V and J ends lost 0 bases and 0 bases, in that order; junction bases with no gene match: 9. The DNA of the CDR3 is TGTGCCTGGAGTGTAATAGGGACAGGAATCATGAACACTGAAGCTTTCTTT. Amino acid sequence: CAWSVIGTGIMNTEAFF. The full variable domain, completed using reference TRBV30 and TRBJ1-1, is SQTIHQWPATLVQPVGSPLSLECTVEGTSNPNLYWYRQAAGRGLQLLFYSVGIGQISSEVPQNLSASRPQDRQFILSSKKLLLSDSGFYLCAWSVIGTGIMNTEAFFGQGTRLTVV.

This chain's CDR3 is CASSSAKGATEAFF. CDR3 DNA: TGTGCCAGCAGCTCCGCCAAGGGGGCCACTGAAGCTTTCTTT. The J gene is TRBJ1-1, the V gene TRBV7-9; 7 bases are a match to TRBD1. The CDR3 runs to 14 residues. Per germline, CDR1 SEHNR and CDR2 FQNEAQ (reference sequence). Trimming at V came to 4 bases and at J to 4 bases, leaving 6 bases not matched to a gene.

The chain joins TRBV11-2 to TRBJ2-2; D is unresolved. Deletions cut 1 base from V and 4 bases from J, with 4 bases between. Germline V gene sequence: CDR1 SGHAT, CDR2 FQNNGV. This CDR3 is 13 amino acids long. CDR3 loop: CASSLVTTGELFF. The DNA for the CDR3 is TGTGCCAGCAGCTTAGTGACCACCGGGGAGCTGTTTTTT. Variable domain in full (rest from reference TRBV11-2 and TRBJ2-2): EAGVAQSPRYKIIEKRQSVAFWCNPISGHATLYWYQQILGQGPKLLIQFQNNGVVDDSQLPKDRFSAERLKGVDSTLKIQPAKLEDSAVYLCASSLVTTGELFFGEGSRLTVL.

The rearrangement joins TRBV18 to TRBJ2-5; 12 nucleotides line up with TRBD2. J gave up 3 bases and V 3 bases, and 11 bases lay outside the gene matches. The CDR3 contains 18 residues. From germline, CDR1 is KGHSH and CDR2 LQKENI. CDR3 sequence (DNA): TGTGCCAGCTCACCCAGACTAGCGGGGGATCCGAGGGAAGAGACCCAGTACTTC. Protein sequence: CASSPRLAGDPREETQYF.

The chain uses TRBV7-6 and TRBJ2-7; 9 bases agree with TRBD2. This CDR3 is 20 amino acids long. Germline V gene data show CDR1 as SGHVS and CDR2 as FNYEAQ. Trimming took 1 base from V and 0 from J; bases not matched to a gene: 16. The CDR3 DNA follows: TGTGCCAGCAGCTTAGATGAACGGCGGACTAGCGAGTATTCCTCCTACGAGCAGTACTTC. This translates into CASSLDERRTSEYSSYEQYF.

V usage is TRBV5-5 and J usage is TRBJ1-5; 7 positions match TRBD1. This CDR3 has 15 amino acids. The V gene end was trimmed by 4 bases and the J gene end by 4 bases; junction bases not matched to a gene: 8. Germline V gives CDR1 SGHKS, CDR2 YYEKEE (reference sequence). The CDR3 sequence is CASSPEGARNQPQHF. Here the CDR3 DNA reads TGTGCCAGCAGCCCTGAGGGGGCGCGAAATCAGCCCCAGCATTTT.

The chain has TRBV2 and TRBJ2-1; weak D call: TRBD2 (5 bases). CDR3 length: 15 amino acids. Germline CDR1 reads SNHLY; CDR2 reads FYNNEI. Trimming took off 3 bases at V and 3 bases at J, with 12 bases between the two ends. In nucleotides, the CDR3 is TGTGCCAGCAGTGACAAGCGGAGCTACTACAATGAGCAGTTCTTC. It translates to CASSDKRSYYNEQFF.

The chain combines TRBV27 with TRBJ1-1; 9 nucleotides agree with TRBD1. Germline V CDR1 and CDR2: MNHEY, SMNVEV (reference sequence). The CDR3 has 16 amino acids. The V segment lost 5 bases and the J segment 6 bases; nucleotides outside the gene matches: 13. In DNA, the CDR3 is TGTGCCAGCAGTACCGGGACAGGGCGATATGGGCCTGAAGCTTTCTTT. It codes for CASSTGTGRYGPEAFF.

The chain is built from TRBV29-1 and TRBJ1-2; perhaps TRBD1 as D (5 bases). In germline, CDR1 is SQVTM, CDR2 ANQGSEA. The CDR3 runs 18 residues. V shed 3 bases and J shed 2 bases, with 25 bases lying between them. In DNA, the CDR3 is TGCAGCGTTGATTGGTATATCGTTGGGGGGATCGGCAACTATGGCTACACCTTC. This translates into CSVDWYIVGGIGNYGYTF.